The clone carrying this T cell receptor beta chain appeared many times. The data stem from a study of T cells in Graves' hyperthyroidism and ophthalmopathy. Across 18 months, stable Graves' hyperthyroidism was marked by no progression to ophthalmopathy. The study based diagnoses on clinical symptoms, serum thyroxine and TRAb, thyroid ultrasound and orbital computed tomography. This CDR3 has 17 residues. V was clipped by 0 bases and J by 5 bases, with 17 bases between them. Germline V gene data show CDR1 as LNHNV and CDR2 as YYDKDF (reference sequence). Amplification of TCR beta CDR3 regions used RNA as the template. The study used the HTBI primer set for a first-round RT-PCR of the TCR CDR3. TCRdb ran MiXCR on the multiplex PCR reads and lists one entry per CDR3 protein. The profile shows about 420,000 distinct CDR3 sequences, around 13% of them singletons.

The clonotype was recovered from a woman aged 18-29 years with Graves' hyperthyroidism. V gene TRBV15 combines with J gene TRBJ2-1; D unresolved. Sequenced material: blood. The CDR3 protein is CATSRDRERGPHNEQFF. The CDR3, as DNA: TGTGCCACCAGCAGAGATCGAGAGCGTGGACCCCACAATGAGCAGTTCTTC.